This section outlines one T cell receptor (beta chain) sequence together with its context. This CDR3 comprises 16 residues. Germline V gene sequence: CDR1 SNHLY, CDR2 FYNNEI. After removal of 5 bases from V and 5 bases from J, the junction contained 13 bases not matched to a gene. The sample originates from a study of control samples from healthy donors and cancer patients. The protocol was immunoSEQ multiplex PCR, while the TCRdb copy is restricted to in-frame clones and leaves out a portion. The sample has about 160,000 clones; 80% to 95% are singletons. The genes are TRBV2 and TRBJ2-5; 8 bases agree with TRBD2. Sequencing was carried out using blood. This receptor was taken from a man between 18 and 35 years old in good health. The CDR3 protein is CASSLYRGGMWETQYF. The CDR3 DNA reads TGTGCCAGCAGTCTGTATCGGGGGGGGATGTGGGAGACCCAGTACTTC.